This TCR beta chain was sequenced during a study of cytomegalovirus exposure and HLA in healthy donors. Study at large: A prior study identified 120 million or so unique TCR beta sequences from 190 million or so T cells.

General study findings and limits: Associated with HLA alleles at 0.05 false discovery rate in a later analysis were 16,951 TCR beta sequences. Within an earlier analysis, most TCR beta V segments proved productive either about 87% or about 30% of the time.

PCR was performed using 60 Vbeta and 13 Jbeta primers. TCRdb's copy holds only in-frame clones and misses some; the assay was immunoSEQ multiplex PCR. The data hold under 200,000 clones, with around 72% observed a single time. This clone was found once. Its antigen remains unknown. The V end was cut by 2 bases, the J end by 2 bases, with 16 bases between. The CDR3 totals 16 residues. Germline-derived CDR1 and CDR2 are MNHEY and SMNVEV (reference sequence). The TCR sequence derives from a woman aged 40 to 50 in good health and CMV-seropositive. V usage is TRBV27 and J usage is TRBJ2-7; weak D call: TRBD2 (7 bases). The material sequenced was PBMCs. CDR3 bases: TGTGCCAGCAGTTTACATGGCGGGGGCCTTACCTACGAGCAGTACTTC. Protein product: CASSLHGGGLTYEQYF.